This TCR beta chain was identified in a study of post-analysis software for immune sequencing data. The CDR3 covers 12 residues. The V and J ends lost 5 bases and 2 bases respectively, with 6 bases between them. About this clonotype: Its antigen is as yet unknown.

Libraries were made from TCR beta cDNA, and they carried unique molecular identifiers. Each CDR3 protein is one row after TCRdb ran MiXCR on the PCR reads. The table records hundreds of thousands of distinct CDR3 sequences, less than 40% of them present only once. Findings and limits, study-wide: Multiple sclerosis patients showed significantly lower normalized Chao1 diversity than controls did. Four to six TRBV segments were more frequent in patients than controls; TRBV5-6, TRBV5-1 and TRBV20-1 belonged to this group. Analysis by F measure revealed that same-batch samples clustered strongly together.

The TCR comes from a girl aged 2-10 years with multiple sclerosis. Sequenced sample: blood. The rearrangement joins TRBV12-3 or TRBV12-4 to TRBJ1-2, with D tentatively TRBD1 (5 bases). This CDR3 is CASSQGNYGYTF. CDR3 coding DNA: TGTGCCAGCAGTCAGGGAAACTATGGCTACACCTTC.